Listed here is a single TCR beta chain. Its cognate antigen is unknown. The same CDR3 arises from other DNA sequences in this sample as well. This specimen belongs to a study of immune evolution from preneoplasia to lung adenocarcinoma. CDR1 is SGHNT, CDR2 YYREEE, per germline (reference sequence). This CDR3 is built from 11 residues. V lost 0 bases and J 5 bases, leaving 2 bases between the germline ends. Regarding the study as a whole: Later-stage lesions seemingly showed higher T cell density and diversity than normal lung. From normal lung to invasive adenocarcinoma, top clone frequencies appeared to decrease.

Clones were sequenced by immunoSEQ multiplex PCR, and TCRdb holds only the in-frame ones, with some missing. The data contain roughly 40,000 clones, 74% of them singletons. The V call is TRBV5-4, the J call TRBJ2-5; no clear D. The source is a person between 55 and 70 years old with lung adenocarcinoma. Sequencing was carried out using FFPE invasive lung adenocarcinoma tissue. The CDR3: CASSLAETQYF. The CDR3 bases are TGTGCCAGCAGCTTGGCCGAGACCCAGTACTTC.